The 14 T cell receptor beta chains presented below share a single source sample, sequenced in a study of blood T cell repertoires in COVID-19. The table came from immunoSEQ multiplex PCR; TCRdb's copy has only in-frame clones and leaves some out. The sample has over 250,000 clones, about four fifths seen once; the top ten hold roughly a tenth. Sequencing was carried out using peripheral blood. The receptor source for this set is a woman aged 45-65 years who had recovered from COVID-19.

The V gene is TRBV4-3, the J gene TRBJ1-3; D is unresolved. Germline V gene lookup returns CDR1 LGHNA and CDR2 YSLEER. Deletions cut 4 bases from V and 3 bases from J, with 13 bases between. This CDR3 contains 15 residues. Written as DNA, the CDR3 is TGCGCCAGCAGCCTCGAGGGTCCTAGTGGAAACACCATATATTTT. Its protein is CASSLEGPSGNTIYF.

The rearrangement joins TRBV5-5 to TRBJ2-1; TRBD1 agrees at 10 bases. With V trimmed by 4 bases and J by 6 bases, 7 bases remained unmatched. Germline assignment: CDR1 SGHKS and CDR2 YYEKEE (reference sequence). CDR3 size: 15 residues. The CDR3 coding sequence is TGTGCCAGCAGCCTAAGGGACAGGGGACGCAATGAGCAGTTCTTC. Protein product: CASSLRDRGRNEQFF.

The gene calls are TRBV7-2 and TRBJ2-1; D is perhaps TRBD1 (6 bases). Per the germline V gene, CDR1 is SGHTA and CDR2 is FQGNSA. The CDR3 spans 16 residues. Trimming pared 0 bases from V and 7 bases from J, leaving 16 bases between. The CDR3 loop is CASSLAGAGVGNEQFF. CDR3 bases: TGTGCCAGCAGCTTAGCGGGTGCAGGGGTTGGGAATGAGCAGTTCTTC.

This rearrangement joins TRBV6-2 or TRBV6-3 to TRBJ2-3; D is unclear. Germline-derived CDR1 and CDR2 are MNHEY and SVGEGT. V gave up 3 bases and J gave up 3 bases, with 16 bases separating them. CDR3 length: 16 amino acids. CDR3 amino acids: CASSYHGAPGTDTQYF. CDR3 coding DNA: TGTGCCAGCAGTTATCACGGTGCGCCCGGGACAGATACGCAGTATTTT.

This chain uses TRBV15 with TRBJ2-1; TRBD2 is a possible D gene (5 bases). V was cut by 5 bases and J by 4 bases, with 12 bases left in between. This CDR3 is built from 14 residues. Germline assignment: CDR1 LNHNV and CDR2 YYDKDF (reference sequence). CDR3: CATSRGDPYNEQFF. In nucleotides, the CDR3 is TGTGCCACCAGCCGGGGTGATCCTTACAATGAGCAGTTCTTC.

The V gene is TRBV28, the J gene TRBJ2-1; D call uncertain. This CDR3 region has 14 residues. The V end lost 6 bases, the J end lost 7 bases, and 16 bases lay between the germline ends. Germline loops: CDR1 MDHEN, CDR2 SYDVKM. CDR3 residues: CASSQTSPRNEQFF. CDR3 DNA: TGTGCCAGCAGCCAGACTTCTCCGAGGAATGAGCAGTTCTTC.

The chain recombines TRBV7-9 with TRBJ1-1; TRBD1 is a possible D gene (5 bases). This CDR3 spans 16 amino acids. The V and J ends lost 6 bases and 1 base respectively, with 18 bases between them. Germline assignment: CDR1 SEHNR and CDR2 FQNEAQ (reference sequence). This chain's CDR3 is CASRLGGGSGNTEAFF. The CDR3 bases are TGTGCCAGCAGACTAGGCGGGGGTTCGGGGAACACTGAAGCTTTCTTT.

The chain is built from TRBV12-3 or TRBV12-4 and TRBJ1-2; D is undetermined. With 2 bases removed from V and 4 bases from J, the gap between germline ends came to 8 bases. The CDR3 consists of 13 residues. The CDR3 DNA follows: TGTGCCAGCAGTTTAACAGAGGGCTATGGCTACACCTTC. This gives the protein CASSLTEGYGYTF.

The chain joins TRBV24-1 to TRBJ2-5; D ambiguous. This CDR3 has 13 amino acids. The V gene's germline CDR1 is KGHDR and CDR2 SFDVKD. Trimming removed 9 bases from V and 1 base from J, with 11 bases in between. In DNA form, the CDR3 reads TGTGCCACCCAAGACACCATCCAAGAGACCCAGTACTTC. It encodes CATQDTIQETQYF.

The chain recombines TRBV24-1 with TRBJ1-2; D remains unclear. Germline CDR1 is KGHDR and CDR2 is SFDVKD. Trimming removed 2 bases from V and 8 bases from J, with 11 bases in between. CDR3 length: 13 residues. CDR3: CATSDSLARGYTF. Written as DNA, the CDR3 is TGTGCCACCAGTGATTCACTAGCTAGGGGCTACACCTTC.

The chain recombines TRBV3-1 (or the pseudogene TRBV3-2) with TRBJ1-1, with TRBD1 as a possible D gene (6 bases). Germline V gives CDR1 LGHDT, CDR2 YNNKEL (reference sequence). V lost 2 bases and J lost 10, with 17 bases in between. The CDR3 consists of 14 residues. This chain's CDR3 is CASSQPSRQGRAFF. The CDR3 DNA reads as TGTGCCAGCAGCCAACCCTCTCGTCAGGGGCGAGCTTTCTTT.

This chain links TRBV10-3 with TRBJ2-5, with D perhaps matching TRBD2 (6 bases). V was cut by 7 bases and J by 5 bases, with 17 bases left in between. Germline V lookup: CDR1 ENHRY, CDR2 SYGVKD. This CDR3 is 14 amino acids long. The CDR3 DNA reads TGTGCCATCATGGGGGACTTAGCAGGCGAGACCCAGTACTTC. Translating it yields CAIMGDLAGETQYF.

The chain has TRBV28 and TRBJ2-7; 7 bases agree with TRBD2. The junction had 14 bases not matched to a gene; V was cut back by 6 bases and J by 3 bases. Germline V gives CDR1 MDHEN, CDR2 SYDVKM. This CDR3 region has 16 residues. The CDR3 loop is CASRGREGRQNYEQYF. The CDR3 DNA reads TGTGCCAGCAGGGGGAGGGAAGGCAGGCAAAACTACGAGCAGTACTTC.

The chain recombines TRBV28 with TRBJ1-1; 11 bases are shared with TRBD1. CDR3 length: 15 amino acids. The V gene end was trimmed by 6 bases and the J gene end by 3 bases; junction bases not matched to a gene: 6. Germline CDR1 reads MDHEN; CDR2 reads SYDVKM. DNA for the CDR3: TGTGCCAGCAGGAGCCCGGGACAGGGGGACACTGAAGCTTTCTTT. It yields the protein CASRSPGQGDTEAFF. Together with reference TRBV28 and TRBJ1-1, the CDR3 gives the full variable domain: DVKVTQSSRYLVKRTGEKVFLECVQDMDHENMFWYRQDPGLGLRLIYFSYDVKMKEKGDIPEGYSVSREKKERFSLILESASTNQTSMYLCASRSPGQGDTEAFFGQGTRLTVV.